Listed here is a single T cell receptor (beta chain). Its specific antigen is unknown. Nothing much larger sits one base from this clone, and base qualities are not available. Measured from the cysteine to the phenylalanine, the CDR3 is 16 residues long. Here the CDR3 DNA is all that survives: 48 bases in frame from base 1. Trimming removed 4 bases from V and 4 bases from J; the gene matches leave 9 bases unexplained. CDR1 MGHRA and CDR2 YSYEKL are derived from the germline V gene. The immunoSEQ Assay, a bias-controlled multiplex PCR, was used to amplify TCRbeta CDR3 regions from genomic DNA. Regarding the original processing steps: Nucleated cell counts per sample were estimated from amplification of reference gene primers within the assay. To quantify the absolute abundance of each unique TCRbeta CDR3 rearrangement, sequence reads were collapsed and filtered. For each sample, productive Simpson clonality was calculated as the square root of Simpson's diversity index over productive rearrangements. TCRdb's version of the immuneACCESS table is confined to in-frame rearrangements and falls short of the full clone set. An unresolved V gene accounts for under half of the shortfall where checked; the remainder is of unknown origin. V and J calls and clone size are copied from that table; D and trimming were computed from the DNA. This sample lists approximately 220,000 clones; approximately 86% were detected once. In total, the top ten clones hold more than 2.5% of the sample.

The record originates from a study of blood T cell repertoires in COVID-19 (dated by TCRdb to 2020 to 2022). Notes on the research overall: Samples from collaborators originated in the United States, Italy and Spain and spanned both the acute and convalescent phases of COVID-19. The prospective study material was composed of cDNA or gDNA derived from T cells, B-cell-depleted T cells, or PBMCs. Subjects who had been exposed to COVID-19, were actively infected with it, or had recovered from it provided the deeply sampled blood TCRbeta repertoires that made up the dataset. A freely available public database, intended as a resource for researchers studying the immune response to SARS-CoV-2, is where the repertoires were released. The samples were drawn from two sources: the first 160 participants of the ongoing ImmuneRACE study, and 950 to 1,500 subjects contributed by 6 global collaborators. Nearly every sample came with metadata listing a de-identified subject ID, COVID-19 status, age in years and sex. Where available, HLA class I and class II types were obtained from metadata supplied by the sample provider rather than from assay-based typing. Overall study outcomes, separate from this receptor: Clinical and demographic metadata were provided uncurated, with the amount varying by source and participant.

Each collaborating institution followed its own protocols to collect whole blood in K2EDTA tubes. For TCRbeta analysis, collaborators shipped samples in one of three forms: frozen whole blood, isolated PBMCs, or DNA extracted from either of those sample types. The sequenced sample was peripheral blood. The receptor comes from a man between 60 and 75 years old with acute or convalescent COVID-19. This chain joins TRBV4-1 to TRBJ1-4, and 7 junction bases match TRBD1. The sequence in DNA is TGCGCCAGCAGCCGACCACCGGGACAGCGTAATGAAAAACTGTTTTTT. Its translation reads: CASSRPPGQRNEKLFF.